The entry that follows covers one T cell receptor beta chain sequence. What it recognizes is unknown. These data are taken from a study of cytomegalovirus exposure and HLA in healthy donors. Germline loops: CDR1 GTSNPN, CDR2 SVGIG (reference sequence). The length of the CDR3 is 12 residues. PCR was performed using 60 Vbeta and 13 Jbeta primers. Clones were read by immunoSEQ multiplex PCR, and TCRdb kept only the in-frame ones, dropping some. The repertoire holds roughly 120,000 clones, with 69% as singletons. Study conclusions and caveats: The authors confirmed in vitro that three CMV-associated chains were specific for CMV antigens.

The clonotype originates from a woman aged 70-85 years in good health and CMV-seropositive. V gene TRBV30 combines with J gene TRBJ2-1; 7 positions agree with TRBD2. Source material: PBMCs. The chain's CDR3 is CGWRGGTHEQFF. The CDR3 DNA is TGTGGTTGGCGCGGGGGTACGCATGAGCAGTTCTTC. Full variable domain (missing parts from reference TRBV30 and TRBJ2-1): SQTIHQWPATLVQPVGSPLSLECTVEGTSNPNLYWYRQAAGRGLQLLFYSVGIGQISSEVPQNLSASRPQDRQFILSSKKLLLSDSGFYLCGWRGGTHEQFFGPGTRLTVL.